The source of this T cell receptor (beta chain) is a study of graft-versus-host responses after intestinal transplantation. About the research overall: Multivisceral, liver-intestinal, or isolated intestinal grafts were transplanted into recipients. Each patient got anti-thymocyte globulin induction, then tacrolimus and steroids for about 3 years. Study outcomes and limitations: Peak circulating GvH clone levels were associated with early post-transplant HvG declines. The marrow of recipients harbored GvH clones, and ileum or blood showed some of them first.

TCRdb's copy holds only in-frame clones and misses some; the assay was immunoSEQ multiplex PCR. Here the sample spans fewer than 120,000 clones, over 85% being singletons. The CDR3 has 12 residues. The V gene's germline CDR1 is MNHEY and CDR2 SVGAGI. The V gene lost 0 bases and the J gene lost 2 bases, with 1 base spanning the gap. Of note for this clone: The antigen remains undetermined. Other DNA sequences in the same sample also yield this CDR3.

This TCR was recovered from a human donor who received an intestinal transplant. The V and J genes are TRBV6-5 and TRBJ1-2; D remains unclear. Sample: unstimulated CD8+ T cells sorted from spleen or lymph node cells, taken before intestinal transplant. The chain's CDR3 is CASSYSNYGYTF. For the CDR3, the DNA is TGTGCCAGCAGTTACTCAAACTATGGCTACACCTTC.